Described below is a single T cell receptor (beta chain) sequence and its context. The antigen it recognizes is unknown. Base qualities were left out, and no much larger clone turns up one base away. Libraries came from 5' RACE. Sequencing used an Illumina HiSeq 2500. The second PCR ran for roughly 7 to 12 cycles and used a J-beta primer mix along with a sample-barcoded 5' primer. A template-switch 5' adaptor carrying 12 random nucleotides introduced a unique molecular identifier onto each TCR beta cDNA molecule. Each sample yielded at least 3 million CDR3-containing paired-end reads. First-strand cDNA was synthesized from all RNA with the Mint cDNA synthesis kit, primed by a TRBC-specific oligonucleotide. All cDNA was treated with uracil-DNA glycosylase and then went through a first 18-cycle PCR with the universal primers M1SS and BC2_uni_R. In the authors' own workflow: For normalization, 1 million high-quality reads were randomly selected from each sample, with every read carrying a distinct molecular identifier. Instead of being binned into consensus sequences, reads that shared molecular identifiers were thrown out. CDR3 identification, clonotype clustering and error correction used MiTCR with a Q25 quality threshold and the strictest error-elimination algorithm. A nonparametric unseen species model with Euler transformation was used to estimate lower-bound total TCR beta diversity. TCRdb took the public reads, trimmed them with fastp at Q25, ran MiXCR for clone calling and kept in-frame beta chains. Each entry merges the rows of one CDR3 protein and shows their most common DNA and genes. TCRdb's processing, not the study's, gives the V and J calls here. The sample profile shows hundreds of thousands of distinct CDR3 sequences; around 28% of them were found once. The ten largest clones represent around 15% of the sample.

These data belong to a study of blood T cells in healthy people across ages (dated by TCRdb to about 2015). About the investigation overall: In model experiments, template switching captured about one uniquely barcoded TCR beta cDNA molecule for every two T cells. Using deep sequencing normalized with unique cDNA molecular identifiers, the study measured how TCR beta repertoire diversity changes with age. The donors were divided into four age groups: young (average around 16 years), middle-aged (approximately 42), aged (about 62) and long-lived (roughly 86). To avoid experimental bias, donors of different ages were distributed randomly across sequencing lanes. For two donors (one aged 18 to 29 and one aged 80 or older), the study analyzed two additional independent replicas of 1 million unique cDNA reads from the same blood draw.

Results the study describes overall, beyond this receptor: Total diversity estimates from one million sequenced T cells were considered lower bounds and underestimates. Compared with the aged group, the long-lived group had more naive CD4+ T cells, fewer expanded clones and increased TCR diversity, a pattern suggesting age selection. Bulk unsorted PBMC profiling prevented conclusive comparison of naive and antigen-experienced compartments. As age increased, observed TCR beta diversity per million T cells dropped in a roughly linear way, and a significant reduction was already evident by age 40. Observed TCR beta diversity correlated strongly with the percentage of naive T cells measured by flow cytometry. Donor CMV infection status was unknown, potentially confounding age-related changes in expanded clonotypes.

The CDR3 contains 19 residues, cysteine and phenylalanine counted. Solely the CDR3 DNA is kept, with 57 bases framed from the first base. The germline V gene encodes CDR1 LNHNV and CDR2 YYDKDF (reference sequence). The germline V end is reduced by 0 bases and the J end by 5 bases; junction bases left unmatched: 14. The donors were roughly 38 Caucasian individuals from Russia, aged roughly 6 to 100 years, who were systemically healthy. Around 10 milliliters of peripheral blood were collected from each donor into EDTA-treated Vacutainer tubes. PBMCs were isolated by Ficoll-Paque density-gradient centrifugation, with at least 7 million obtained per sample. Total RNA was extracted from PBMCs with Trizol reagent, with at least 5.5 micrograms obtained per sample. For every donor, flow cytometry on a PBMC aliquot measured the percentage of naive CD45RAhigh/CD27high T cells.

The sequence joins TRBV15 to TRBJ2-3, and 10 junctional nucleotides match TRBD2. The sequence was obtained from a woman older than 75 in good health. Sequencing used blood. The CDR3 region reads CATSRDIGLAGDGGDTQYF. At the DNA level, the sequence is TGTGCCACCAGCAGAGATATCGGGCTAGCGGGAGACGGGGGAGATACGCAGTATTTT.